This is a list of T cell receptor beta chains from one sample in a study of T cell changes during pregnancy in multiple sclerosis. The assay was immunoSEQ multiplex PCR, and TCRdb's table has in-frame clones only and misses some. Among over 80,000 clones listed, less than 95% were seen once. This specimen consisted of peripheral blood, obtained in the second trimester of pregnancy. The receptors shown here come from a female donor in good health, enrolled as a control in a pregnancy study. Each CDR3 is given with its conserved first and last residue. D genes are given only for firm matches. Part of the rows lack a size; the others show once, few, many or a class for expanded clones.

DNA: TGTGCCAGCAGTTTGAAGGGGGCTTATAATCAGCCCCAGCATTTT; CDR3: CASSLKGAYNQPQHF; V: TRBV28; D: TRBD1; J: TRBJ1-5; size: NA; length: 15
DNA: TGTGCCAGCAGCTTACAGGGGATGTATGAAAAACTGTTTTTT; CDR3: CASSLQGMYEKLFF; V: TRBV7-2; D: NA; J: TRBJ1-4; size: NA; length: 14
DNA: TGTGCCAGCAGTTTGTCGGACAGCCCTTATCGCGAGCAGTACTTC; CDR3: CASSLSDSPYREQYF; V: TRBV27; D: NA; J: TRBJ2-7; size: NA; length: 15
DNA: TGTGCCAGCAGTGCGAGATACCGCTCCTATAATTCACCCCTCCACTTT; CDR3: CASSARYRSYNSPLHF; V: TRBV6-1; D: NA; J: TRBJ1-6; size: NA; length: 16
DNA: TGTGCCAGCAGCTTAAACGAGGTGGAAGCTTTCTTT; CDR3: CASSLNEVEAFF; V: TRBV5-6; D: NA; J: TRBJ1-1; size: NA; length: 12
DNA: TGTGCCAGCAGCTTAGTCTGGACAGGGGGATTTGGCTACACCTTC; CDR3: CASSLVWTGGFGYTF; V: TRBV5-6; D: TRBD1; J: TRBJ1-2; size: once; length: 15
DNA: TGCGCCAGCAGCTTGGCCTCACCAGACACTGAAGCTTTCTTT; CDR3: CASSLASPDTEAFF; V: TRBV5-1; D: NA; J: TRBJ1-1; size: once; length: 14
DNA: TGTGCCAGCCTCAACCCCAGCTATGGCTACACCTTC; CDR3: CASLNPSYGYTF; V: TRBV28; D: NA; J: TRBJ1-2; size: NA; length: 12
DNA: TGTGCCAGCAGCCAAGGAAACGGGGTTGAGGAGCAGTACTTC; CDR3: CASSQGNGVEEQYF; V: TRBV4-2; D: NA; J: TRBJ2-7; size: NA; length: 14
DNA: TGCGCCAGCAGCTTACCCTGGACAGGACAGCAATCACCCCTCCACTTT; CDR3: CASSLPWTGQQSPLHF; V: TRBV5-1; D: TRBD1; J: TRBJ1-6; size: NA; length: 16
DNA: TGCGCCAGCAGTGAGTCGGTTGGAGCGGGACTATACGAGCAGTACTTC; CDR3: CASSESVGAGLYEQYF; V: TRBV10-2; D: TRBD2; J: TRBJ2-7; size: NA; length: 16
DNA: TGCGCCAGCAGCCAAGAGGACAGGGGCATCCACGAGCAGTACTTC; CDR3: CASSQEDRGIHEQYF; V: TRBV4-1; D: TRBD1; J: TRBJ2-7; size: NA; length: 15
DNA: TGTGCCAGCAGGGGTGGGGACAGGGAGGAGTTCTTC; CDR3: CASRGGDREEFF; V: TRBV13; D: TRBD1; J: TRBJ2-1; size: NA; length: 12
DNA: TGTGCCAGCAGCCAAGGGGACAGGCTATCATTGGGTCAGGCCCAGCATTTT; CDR3: CASSQGDRLSLGQAQHF; V: TRBV5-5; D: TRBD1; J: TRBJ1-5; size: NA; length: 17
DNA: TGTGCCAGCAGCCTGGACAGGGGACAATCACCCCTCCACTTT; CDR3: CASSLDRGQSPLHF; V: TRBV5-6; D: TRBD1; J: TRBJ1-6; size: NA; length: 14
DNA: TGTGCCAGAGTACAGGCGATTAACACTGAAGCTTTCTTT; CDR3: CARVQAINTEAFF; V: TRBV2; D: NA; J: TRBJ1-1; size: NA; length: 13